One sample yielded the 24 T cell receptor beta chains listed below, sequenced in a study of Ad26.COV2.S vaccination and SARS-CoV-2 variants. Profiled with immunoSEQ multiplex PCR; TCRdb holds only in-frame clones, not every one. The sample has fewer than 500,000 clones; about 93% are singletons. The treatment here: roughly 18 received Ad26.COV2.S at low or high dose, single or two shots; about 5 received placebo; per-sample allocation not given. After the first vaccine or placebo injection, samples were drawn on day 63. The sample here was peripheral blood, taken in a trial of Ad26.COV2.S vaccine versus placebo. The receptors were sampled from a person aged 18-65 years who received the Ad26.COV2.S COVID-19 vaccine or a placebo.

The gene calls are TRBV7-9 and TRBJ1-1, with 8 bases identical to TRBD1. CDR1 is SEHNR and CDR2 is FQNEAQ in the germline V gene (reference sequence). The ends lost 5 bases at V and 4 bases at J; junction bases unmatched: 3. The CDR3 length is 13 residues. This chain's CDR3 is CASSLTGVTEAFF. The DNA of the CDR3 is TGTGCCAGCAGCCTGACAGGGGTCACTGAAGCTTTCTTT.

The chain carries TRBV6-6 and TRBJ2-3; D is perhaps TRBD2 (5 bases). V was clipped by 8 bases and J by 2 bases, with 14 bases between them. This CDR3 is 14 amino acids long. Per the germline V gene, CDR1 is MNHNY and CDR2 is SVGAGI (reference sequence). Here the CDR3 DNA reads TGTGCCAGCGAAGACTATACTAACACAGATACGCAGTATTTT. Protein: CASEDYTNTDTQYF.

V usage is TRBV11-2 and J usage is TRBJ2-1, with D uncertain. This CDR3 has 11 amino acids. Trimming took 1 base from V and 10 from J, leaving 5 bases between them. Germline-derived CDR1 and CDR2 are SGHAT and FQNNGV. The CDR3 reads CASSLVREQFF. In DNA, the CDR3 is TGTGCCAGCAGCTTAGTGCGGGAGCAGTTCTTC.

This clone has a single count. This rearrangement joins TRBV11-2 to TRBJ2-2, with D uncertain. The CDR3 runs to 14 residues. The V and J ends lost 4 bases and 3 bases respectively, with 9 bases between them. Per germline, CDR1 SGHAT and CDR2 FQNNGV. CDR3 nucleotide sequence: TGTGCCAGCAGCTCAAATCAGGACACCGGGGAGCTGTTTTTT. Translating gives CASSSNQDTGELFF.

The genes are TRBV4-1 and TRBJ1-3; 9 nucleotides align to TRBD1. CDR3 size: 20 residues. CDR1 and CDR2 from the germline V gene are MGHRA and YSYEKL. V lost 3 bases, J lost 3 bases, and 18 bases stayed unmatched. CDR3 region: CASSHPLPRTGESFGNTIYF. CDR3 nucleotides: TGCGCCAGCAGCCACCCCTTACCGAGGACAGGGGAGAGTTTTGGAAACACCATATATTTT.

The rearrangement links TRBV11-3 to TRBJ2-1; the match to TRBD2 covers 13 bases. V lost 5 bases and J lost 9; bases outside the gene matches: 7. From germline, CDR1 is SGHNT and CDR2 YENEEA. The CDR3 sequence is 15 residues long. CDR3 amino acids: CASSGLAGVDGEQFF. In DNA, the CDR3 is TGTGCCAGCAGCGGACTAGCGGGAGTGGACGGTGAGCAGTTCTTC.

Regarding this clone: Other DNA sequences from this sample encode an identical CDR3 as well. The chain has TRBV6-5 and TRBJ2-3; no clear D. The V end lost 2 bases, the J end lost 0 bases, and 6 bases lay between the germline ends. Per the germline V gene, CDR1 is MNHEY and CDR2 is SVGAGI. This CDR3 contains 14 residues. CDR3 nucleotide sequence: TGTGCCAGCAGTTACCGGCGGAGCACAGATACGCAGTATTTT. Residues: CASSYRRSTDTQYF.

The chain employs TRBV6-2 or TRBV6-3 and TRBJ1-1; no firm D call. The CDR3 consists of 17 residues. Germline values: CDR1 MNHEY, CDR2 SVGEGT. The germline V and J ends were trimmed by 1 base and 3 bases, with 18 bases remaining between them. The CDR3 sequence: CASSYFWTKKGYTEAFF. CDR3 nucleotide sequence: TGTGCCAGCAGTTACTTCTGGACGAAAAAAGGGTACACTGAAGCTTTCTTT.

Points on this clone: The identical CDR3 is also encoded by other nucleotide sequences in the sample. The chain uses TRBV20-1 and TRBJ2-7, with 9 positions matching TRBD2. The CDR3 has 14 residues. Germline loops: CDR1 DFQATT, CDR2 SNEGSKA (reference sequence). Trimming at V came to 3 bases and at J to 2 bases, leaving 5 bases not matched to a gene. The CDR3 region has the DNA TGCAGTGCTAGTTCTGCGGGAGGGCCCTACGAGCAGTACTTC. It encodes CSASSAGGPYEQYF.

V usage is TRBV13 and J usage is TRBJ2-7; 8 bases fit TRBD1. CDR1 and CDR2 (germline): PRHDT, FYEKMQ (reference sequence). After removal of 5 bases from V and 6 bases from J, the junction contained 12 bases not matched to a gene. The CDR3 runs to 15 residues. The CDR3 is CASSLGQGTLSEQYF. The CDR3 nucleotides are TGTGCCAGCAGCCTCGGACAGGGAACCCTCAGCGAGCAGTACTTC. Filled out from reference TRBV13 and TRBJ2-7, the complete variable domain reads AAGVIQSPRHLIKEKRETATLKCYPIPRHDTVYWYQQGPGQDPQFLISFYEKMQSDKGSIPDRFSAQQFSDYHSELNMSSLELGDSALYFCASSLGQGTLSEQYFGPGTRLTVT.

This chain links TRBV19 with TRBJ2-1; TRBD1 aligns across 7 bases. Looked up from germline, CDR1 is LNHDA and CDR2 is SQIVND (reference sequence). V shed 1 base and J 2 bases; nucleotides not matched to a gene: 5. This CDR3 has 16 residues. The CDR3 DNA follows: TGTGCCAGTAGTATAGGAGGCACAGGGGCCTACAATGAGCAGTTCTTC. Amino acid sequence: CASSIGGTGAYNEQFF.

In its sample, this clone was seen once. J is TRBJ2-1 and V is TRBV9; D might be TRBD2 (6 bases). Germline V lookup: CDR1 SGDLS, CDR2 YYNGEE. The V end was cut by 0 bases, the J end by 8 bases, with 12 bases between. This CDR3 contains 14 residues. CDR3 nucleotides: TGTGCCAGCAGCGTAGGAGGACGGGACTATGAGCAGTTCTTC. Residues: CASSVGGRDYEQFF.

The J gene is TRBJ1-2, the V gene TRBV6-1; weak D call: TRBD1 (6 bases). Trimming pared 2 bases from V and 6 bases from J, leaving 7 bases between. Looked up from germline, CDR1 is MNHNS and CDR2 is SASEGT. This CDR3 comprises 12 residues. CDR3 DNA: TGTGCCAGCAGTGAAAACAGGGATGGCTACACCTTC. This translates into CASSENRDGYTF.

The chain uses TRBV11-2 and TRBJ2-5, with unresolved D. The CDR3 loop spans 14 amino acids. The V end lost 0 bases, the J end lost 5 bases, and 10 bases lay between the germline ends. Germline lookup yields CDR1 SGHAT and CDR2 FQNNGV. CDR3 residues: CASSLDFQSETQYF. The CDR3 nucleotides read TGTGCCAGCAGCTTAGATTTCCAGAGCGAGACCCAGTACTTC.

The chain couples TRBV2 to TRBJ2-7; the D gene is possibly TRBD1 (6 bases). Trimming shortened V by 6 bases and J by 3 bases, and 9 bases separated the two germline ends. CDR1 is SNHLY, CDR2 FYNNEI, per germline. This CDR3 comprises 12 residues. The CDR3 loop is CASRDRVYEQYF. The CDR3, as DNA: TGTGCCAGCAGGGACAGAGTCTACGAGCAGTACTTC.

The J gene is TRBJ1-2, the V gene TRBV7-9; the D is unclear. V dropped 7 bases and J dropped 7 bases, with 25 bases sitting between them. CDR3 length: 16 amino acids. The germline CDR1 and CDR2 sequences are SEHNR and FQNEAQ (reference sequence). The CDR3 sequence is CASTFDLRELGSGYTF. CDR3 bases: TGTGCCAGCACCTTTGATTTGCGAGAATTAGGCTCTGGCTACACCTTC.

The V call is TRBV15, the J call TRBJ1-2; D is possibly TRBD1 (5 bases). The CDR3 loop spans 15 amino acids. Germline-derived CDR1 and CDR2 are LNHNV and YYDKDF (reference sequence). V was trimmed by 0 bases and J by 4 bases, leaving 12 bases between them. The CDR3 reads CATSRDRGLIYGYTF. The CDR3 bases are TGTGCCACCAGCAGAGATAGGGGACTGATCTATGGCTACACCTTC.

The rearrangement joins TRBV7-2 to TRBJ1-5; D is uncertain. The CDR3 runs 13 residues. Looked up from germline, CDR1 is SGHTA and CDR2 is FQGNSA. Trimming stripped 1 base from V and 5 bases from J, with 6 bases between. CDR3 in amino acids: CASSLVEDQPQHF. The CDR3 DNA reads TGTGCCAGCAGCTTAGTGGAGGATCAGCCCCAGCATTTT.

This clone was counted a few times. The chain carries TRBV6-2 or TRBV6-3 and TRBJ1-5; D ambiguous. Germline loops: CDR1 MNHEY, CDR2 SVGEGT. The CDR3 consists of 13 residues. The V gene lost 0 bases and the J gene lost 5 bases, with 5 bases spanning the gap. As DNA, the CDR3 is TGTGCCAGCAGTTACTCACCTTATCAGCCCCAGCATTTT. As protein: CASSYSPYQPQHF.

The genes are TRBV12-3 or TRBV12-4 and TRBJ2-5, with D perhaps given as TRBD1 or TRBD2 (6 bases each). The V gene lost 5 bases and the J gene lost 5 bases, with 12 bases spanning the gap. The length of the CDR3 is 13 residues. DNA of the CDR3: TGTGCCAGCAGTGGAGGGGGTCGGGAGACCCAGTACTTC. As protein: CASSGGGRETQYF.

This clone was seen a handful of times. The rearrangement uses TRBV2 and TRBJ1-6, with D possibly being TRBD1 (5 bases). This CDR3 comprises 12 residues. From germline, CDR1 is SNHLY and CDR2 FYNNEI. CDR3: CATGTQNSPLHF. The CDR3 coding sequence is TGTGCTACCGGGACGCAAAATTCACCCCTCCACTTT.

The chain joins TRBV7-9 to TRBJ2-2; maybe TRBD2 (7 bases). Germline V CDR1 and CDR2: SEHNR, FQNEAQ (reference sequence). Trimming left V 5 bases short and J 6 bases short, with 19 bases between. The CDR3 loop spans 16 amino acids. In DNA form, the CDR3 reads TGTGCCAGCAGCCCCCTCCCACTGGGGGGGCCCGGGGAGCTGTTTTTT. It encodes CASSPLPLGGPGELFF.

CDR3 sequence: CARKTGTGGYEQYF. The CDR3 nucleotides are TGCGCCAGAAAAACCGGGACAGGGGGCTACGAGCAGTACTTC. The chain carries TRBV23-1 and TRBJ2-7, with 11 nucleotides matching TRBD1. TRBV23-1 is flagged as an ORF with uncertain function. The CDR3 length is 14 residues. Trimming at V came to 9 bases and at J to 3 bases, leaving 7 bases not matched to a gene.

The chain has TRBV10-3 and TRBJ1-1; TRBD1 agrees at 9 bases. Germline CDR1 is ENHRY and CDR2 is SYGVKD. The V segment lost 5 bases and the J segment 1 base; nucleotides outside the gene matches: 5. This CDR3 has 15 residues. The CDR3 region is CAISSGQGRNTEAFF. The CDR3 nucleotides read TGTGCCATCAGTTCTGGACAGGGGAGGAACACTGAAGCTTTCTTT.